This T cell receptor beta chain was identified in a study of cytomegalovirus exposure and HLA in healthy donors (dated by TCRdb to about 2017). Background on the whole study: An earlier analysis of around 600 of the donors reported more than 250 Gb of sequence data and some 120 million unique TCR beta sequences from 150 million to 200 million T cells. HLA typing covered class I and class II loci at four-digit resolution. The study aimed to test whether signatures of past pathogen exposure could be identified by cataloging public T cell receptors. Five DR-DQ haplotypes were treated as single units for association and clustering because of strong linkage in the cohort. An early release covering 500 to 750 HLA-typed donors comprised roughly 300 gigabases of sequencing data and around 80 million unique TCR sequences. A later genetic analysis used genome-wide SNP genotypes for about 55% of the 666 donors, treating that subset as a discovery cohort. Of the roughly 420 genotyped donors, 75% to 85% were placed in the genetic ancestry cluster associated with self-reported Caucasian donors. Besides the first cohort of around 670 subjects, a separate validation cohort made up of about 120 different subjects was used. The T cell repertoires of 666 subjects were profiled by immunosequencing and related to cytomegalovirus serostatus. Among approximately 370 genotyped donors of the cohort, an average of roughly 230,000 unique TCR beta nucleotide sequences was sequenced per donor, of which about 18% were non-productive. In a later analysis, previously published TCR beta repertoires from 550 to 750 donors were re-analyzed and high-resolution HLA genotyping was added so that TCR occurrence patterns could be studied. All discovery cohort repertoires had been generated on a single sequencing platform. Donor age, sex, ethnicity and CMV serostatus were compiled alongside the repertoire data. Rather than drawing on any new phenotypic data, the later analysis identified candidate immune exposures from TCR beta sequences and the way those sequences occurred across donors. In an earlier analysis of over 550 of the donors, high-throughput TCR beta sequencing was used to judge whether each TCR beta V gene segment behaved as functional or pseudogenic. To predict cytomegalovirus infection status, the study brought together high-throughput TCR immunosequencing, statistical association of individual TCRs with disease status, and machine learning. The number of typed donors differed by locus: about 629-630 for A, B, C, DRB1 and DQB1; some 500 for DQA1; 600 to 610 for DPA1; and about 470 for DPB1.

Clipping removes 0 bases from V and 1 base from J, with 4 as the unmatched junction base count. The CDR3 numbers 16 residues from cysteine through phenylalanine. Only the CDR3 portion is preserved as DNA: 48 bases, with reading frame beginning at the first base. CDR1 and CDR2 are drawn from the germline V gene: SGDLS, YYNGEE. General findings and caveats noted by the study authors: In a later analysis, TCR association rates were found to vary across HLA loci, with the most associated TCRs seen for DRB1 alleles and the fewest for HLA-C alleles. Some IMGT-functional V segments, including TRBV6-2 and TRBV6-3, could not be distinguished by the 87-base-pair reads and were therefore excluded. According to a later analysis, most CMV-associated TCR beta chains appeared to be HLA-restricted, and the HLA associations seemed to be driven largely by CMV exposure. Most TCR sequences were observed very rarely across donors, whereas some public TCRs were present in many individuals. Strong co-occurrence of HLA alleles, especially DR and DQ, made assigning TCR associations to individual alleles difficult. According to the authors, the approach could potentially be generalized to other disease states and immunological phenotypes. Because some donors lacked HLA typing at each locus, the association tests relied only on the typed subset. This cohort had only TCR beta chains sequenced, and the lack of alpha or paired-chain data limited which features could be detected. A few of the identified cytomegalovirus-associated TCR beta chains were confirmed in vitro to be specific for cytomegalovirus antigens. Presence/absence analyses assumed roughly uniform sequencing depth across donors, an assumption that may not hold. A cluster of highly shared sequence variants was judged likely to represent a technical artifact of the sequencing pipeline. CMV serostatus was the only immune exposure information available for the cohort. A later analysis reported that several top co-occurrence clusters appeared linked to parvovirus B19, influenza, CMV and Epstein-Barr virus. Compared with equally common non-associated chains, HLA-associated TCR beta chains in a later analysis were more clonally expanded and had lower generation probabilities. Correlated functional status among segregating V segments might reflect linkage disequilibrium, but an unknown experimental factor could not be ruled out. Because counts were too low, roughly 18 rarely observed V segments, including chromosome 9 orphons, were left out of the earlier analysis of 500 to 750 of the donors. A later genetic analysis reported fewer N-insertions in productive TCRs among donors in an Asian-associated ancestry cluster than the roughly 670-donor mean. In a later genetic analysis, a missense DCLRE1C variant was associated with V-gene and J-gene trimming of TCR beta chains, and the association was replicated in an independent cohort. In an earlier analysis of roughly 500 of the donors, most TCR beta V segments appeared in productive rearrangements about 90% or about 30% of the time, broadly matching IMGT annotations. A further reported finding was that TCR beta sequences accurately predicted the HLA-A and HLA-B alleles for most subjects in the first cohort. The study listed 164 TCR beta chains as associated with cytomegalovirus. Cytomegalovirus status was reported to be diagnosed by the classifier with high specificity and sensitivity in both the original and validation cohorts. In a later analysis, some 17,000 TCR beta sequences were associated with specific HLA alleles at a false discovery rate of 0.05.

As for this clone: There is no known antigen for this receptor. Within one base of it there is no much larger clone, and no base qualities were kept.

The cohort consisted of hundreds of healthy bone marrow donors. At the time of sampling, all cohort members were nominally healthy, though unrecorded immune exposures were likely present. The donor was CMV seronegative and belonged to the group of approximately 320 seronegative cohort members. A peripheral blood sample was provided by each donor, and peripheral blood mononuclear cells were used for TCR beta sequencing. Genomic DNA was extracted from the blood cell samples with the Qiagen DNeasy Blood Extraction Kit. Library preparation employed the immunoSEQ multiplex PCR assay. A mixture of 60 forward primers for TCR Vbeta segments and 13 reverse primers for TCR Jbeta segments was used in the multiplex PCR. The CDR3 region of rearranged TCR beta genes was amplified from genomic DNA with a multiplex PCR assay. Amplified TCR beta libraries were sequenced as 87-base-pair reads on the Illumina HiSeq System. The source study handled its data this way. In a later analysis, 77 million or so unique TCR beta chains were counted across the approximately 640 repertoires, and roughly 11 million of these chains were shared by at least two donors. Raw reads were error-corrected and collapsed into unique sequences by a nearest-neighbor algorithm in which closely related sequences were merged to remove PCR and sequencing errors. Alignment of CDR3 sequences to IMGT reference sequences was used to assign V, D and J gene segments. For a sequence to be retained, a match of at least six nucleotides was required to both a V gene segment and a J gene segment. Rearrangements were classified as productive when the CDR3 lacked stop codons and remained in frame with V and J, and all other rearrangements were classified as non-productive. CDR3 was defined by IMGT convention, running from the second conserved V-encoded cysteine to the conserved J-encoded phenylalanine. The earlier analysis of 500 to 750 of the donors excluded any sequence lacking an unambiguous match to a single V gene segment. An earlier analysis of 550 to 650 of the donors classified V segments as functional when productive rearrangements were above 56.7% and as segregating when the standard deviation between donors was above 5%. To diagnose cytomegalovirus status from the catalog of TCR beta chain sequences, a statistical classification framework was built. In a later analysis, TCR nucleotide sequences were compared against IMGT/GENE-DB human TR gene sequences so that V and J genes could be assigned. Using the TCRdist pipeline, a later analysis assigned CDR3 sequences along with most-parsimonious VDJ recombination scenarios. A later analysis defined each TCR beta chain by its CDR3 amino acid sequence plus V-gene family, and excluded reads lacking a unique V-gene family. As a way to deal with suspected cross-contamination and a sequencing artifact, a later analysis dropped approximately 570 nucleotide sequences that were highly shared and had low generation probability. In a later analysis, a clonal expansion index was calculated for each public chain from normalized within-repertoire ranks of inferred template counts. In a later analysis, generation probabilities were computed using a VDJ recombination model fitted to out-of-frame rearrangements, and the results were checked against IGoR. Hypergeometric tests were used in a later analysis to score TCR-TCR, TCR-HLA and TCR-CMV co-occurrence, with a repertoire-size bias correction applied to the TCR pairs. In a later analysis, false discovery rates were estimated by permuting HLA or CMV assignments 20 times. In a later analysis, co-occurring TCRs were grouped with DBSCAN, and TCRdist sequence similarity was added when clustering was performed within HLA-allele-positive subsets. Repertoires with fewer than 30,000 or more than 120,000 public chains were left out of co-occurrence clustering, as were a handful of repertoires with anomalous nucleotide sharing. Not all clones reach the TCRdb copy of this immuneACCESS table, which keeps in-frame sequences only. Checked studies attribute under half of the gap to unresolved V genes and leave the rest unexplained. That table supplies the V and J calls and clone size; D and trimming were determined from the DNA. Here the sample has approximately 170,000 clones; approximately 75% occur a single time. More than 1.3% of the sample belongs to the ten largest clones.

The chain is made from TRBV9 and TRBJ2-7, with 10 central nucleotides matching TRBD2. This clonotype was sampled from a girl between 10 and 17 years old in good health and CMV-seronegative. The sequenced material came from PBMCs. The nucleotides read TGTGCCAGCAGCGTAGGGGGGACTAGCGCGTCCTACGAGCAGTACTTC. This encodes CASSVGGTSASYEQYF.